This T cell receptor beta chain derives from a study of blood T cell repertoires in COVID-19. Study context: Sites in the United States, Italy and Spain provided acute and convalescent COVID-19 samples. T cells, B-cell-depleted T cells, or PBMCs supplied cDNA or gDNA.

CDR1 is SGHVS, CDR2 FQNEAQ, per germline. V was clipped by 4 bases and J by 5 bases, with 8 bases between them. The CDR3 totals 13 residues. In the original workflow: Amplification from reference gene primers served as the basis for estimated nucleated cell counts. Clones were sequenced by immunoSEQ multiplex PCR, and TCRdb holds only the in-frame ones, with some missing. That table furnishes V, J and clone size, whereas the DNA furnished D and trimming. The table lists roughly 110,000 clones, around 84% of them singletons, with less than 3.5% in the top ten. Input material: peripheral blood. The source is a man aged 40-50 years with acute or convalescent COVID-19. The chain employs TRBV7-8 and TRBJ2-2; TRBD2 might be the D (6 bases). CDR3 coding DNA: TGTGCCAGCAGCTCGCGGGGAACCGGGGAGCTGTTTTTT. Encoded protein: CASSSRGTGELFF.